This T cell receptor delta chain was captured in a study of gamma delta lymphoproliferative disorders and STAT genes. Study in general: At least 50 ng of genomic DNA went into each LymphoTrack Dx TCRG Assay library. Study-wide results and caveats: Symptomatic patients lacked Vgamma9-JgammaP and Vdelta2-Ddelta3-Jdelta1 major clones.

CDR3 length equals 14 residues. Germline V lookup: CDR1 TVYSNPD, CDR2 GDNSRS (reference sequence). Ten or more counts support this clone. The antigen remains undetermined. The likely explanation is a read error, given a far larger clone one base away. PBMCs from patients and controls supplied the genomic DNA for sequencing. No sample was taken during therapy; all were off or pre-therapy. TCRdb redid clone calling on the multiplex PCR reads using CATT. The sample has approximately 1,500 delta-chain clones; around 3% are singletons. The receptor was derived from a human donor with gamma-delta T-cell large granular lymphocyte leukemia. The sequenced sample was blood. The V gene is listed as TRDV3; no J gene was called; the table's D call, TRDD3, was not checked against the DNA. In DNA, the CDR3 is TGTGCCTCTACACGCCCAGTACTGGGGGATAACCTCATCTTT. Its protein is CASTRPVLGDNLIF.